Below, 4 T cell receptor beta chains from the same sample are listed, as sequenced in a study of spatial heterogeneity in lung cancer. TCRdb re-called the 5' RACE reads with MiXCR, one entry per CDR3 protein. The table records about 38,000 distinct CDR3 sequences, 6.5% to 9% of them present only once. Time point reported: sample taken at primary tumor resection. Source: PBMCs, taken at surgery. The receptors come from a male donor with early-stage non-small cell lung cancer.

This clonotype was observed at least ten times. The chain carries TRBV7-2 and TRBJ1-6; maybe TRBD1 (6 bases). This CDR3 is built from 15 residues. Trimming took 6 bases from V and 7 from J, leaving 16 bases between them. Germline assignment: CDR1 SGHTA and CDR2 FQGNSA. The CDR3, as DNA: TGTGCCAGCAGATTACCGGGACATCAAAATTCACCCCTCCACTTT. Translated: CASRLPGHQNSPLHF.

J is TRBJ2-1 and V is TRBV12-3 or TRBV12-4; perhaps TRBD2 as D (7 bases). With 3 bases removed from V and 0 bases from J, the gap between germline ends came to 9 bases. This CDR3 is 15 amino acids long. The CDR3, as DNA: TGTGCCAGCAGTTTGAGGGGGGGCTCCTACAATGAGCAGTTCTTC. Amino acid sequence: CASSLRGGSYNEQFF.

The chain recombines TRBV7-2 with TRBJ2-5, with D perhaps TRBD1 or TRBD2 (6 bases each). The CDR3 is 14 amino acids. The germline gives CDR1 SGHTA, CDR2 FQGNSA. V was pared by 2 bases and J by 2 bases, with 9 bases between. This CDR3 is CASSLRGDQETQYF. CDR3 nucleotides: TGTGCCAGCAGCTTAAGGGGGGATCAAGAGACCCAGTACTTC.

Many counts were recorded for this clonotype. The genes are TRBV19 and TRBJ2-3, with 13 nucleotides matching TRBD2. This CDR3 is 17 amino acids long. In germline, CDR1 is LNHDA, CDR2 SQIVND (reference sequence). Germline trimming cut 5 bases from V and 2 bases from J; bases unmatched to any gene: 7. The CDR3 DNA reads TGTGCCAGTAGTGGGACTAGCGGGGAGTATCTCACAGATACGCAGTATTTT. This sequence encodes CASSGTSGEYLTDTQYF.